A single sample is the source of the 31 T cell receptor beta chains below, sequenced in a study of CXCR3-negative and CXCR3-positive naive CD8 T cells. Their specific antigens are unknown. Study-wide points: Naive CXCR3-positive cells had TRB CDR3s more hydrophobic than those of CXCR3-negative naive cells.

The authors made the TRB cDNA libraries by 5' RACE using UMI labels. TCRdb reprocessed the 5' RACE reads; each CDR3 protein has one entry and no DNA is given. Recorded for this sample: about 89,000 distinct CDR3 sequences. The sequenced sample was naive CXCR3+ CD8+ T cells from blood. As to subset: CD45RO-CCR7+CD27+CD95- naive CD8+ T cells expressing CXCR3 (TNR3+). Receptors originate from a human donor in good health. Some clones in this sample may be carry-over from other donors' samples.

Here the CDR3 reads CASSLYPGVGSYNEQFF. This rearrangement joins TRBV7-2 to TRBJ2-1; TCRdb names TRBD1, which stays unverified in the absence of DNA. Germline loops: CDR1 SGHTA, CDR2 FQGNSA. This CDR3 is 17 amino acids long.

V and J are TRBV28 and TRBJ2-2; TCRdb lists TRBD1, though no DNA is available to test this call. The CDR3 totals 15 residues. Germline values: CDR1 MDHEN, CDR2 SYDVKM. CDR3: CASSFDRGHTGELFF. Looking up the rest from reference TRBV28 and TRBJ2-2 gives the full variable domain: DVKVTQSSRYLVKRTGEKVFLECVQDMDHENMFWYRQDPGLGLRLIYFSYDVKMKEKGDIPEGYSVSREKKERFSLILESASTNQTSMYLCASSFDRGHTGELFFGEGSRLTVL.

The rearrangement joins TRBV7-9 to TRBJ2-7; no DNA is available, so the TRBD2 call from TCRdb remains unchecked. The CDR3 extends over 14 amino acids. Per the germline V gene, CDR1 is SEHNR and CDR2 is FQNEAQ (reference sequence). CDR3 in amino acids: CASSGGRGPYEQYF.

This CDR3 is CASRDGSSYNEQFF. The chain combines TRBV28 with TRBJ2-1. The CDR3 extends over 14 amino acids. CDR1 is MDHEN, CDR2 SYDVKM, per germline.

The CDR3 reads CASSLFGEIETQYF. The J gene is TRBJ2-5, the V gene TRBV28. The germline gives CDR1 MDHEN, CDR2 SYDVKM. The CDR3 is 14 amino acids.

The genes are TRBV19 and TRBJ2-7; the D gene TCRdb calls, TRBD1, cannot be checked with no DNA. The CDR3 runs to 14 residues. From germline, CDR1 is LNHDA and CDR2 SQIVND (reference sequence). The CDR3 is CASSETGGVYEQYF.

This chain links TRBV28 with TRBJ1-4; without DNA, the TCRdb call of TRBD1 cannot be checked. Germline V gene sequence: CDR1 MDHEN, CDR2 SYDVKM. The CDR3 is 14 amino acids. CDR3 protein: CASSLARGREKLFF.

The rearrangement uses TRBV5-1 and TRBJ2-5. The CDR3 extends over 15 amino acids. CDR1 SGHRS and CDR2 YFSETQ come from the germline V gene. The CDR3 protein is CASSLFRARQETQYF.

The rearrangement uses TRBV6-6 and TRBJ1-3. Germline-derived CDR1 and CDR2 are MNHNY and SVGAGI (reference sequence). This CDR3 has 15 residues. CDR3 region: CASTPSTVSGNTIYF.

This sequence joins TRBV5-6 and TRBJ2-5; TCRdb's D gene call, TRBD2, goes unchecked for lack of DNA. The CDR3 has 14 residues. CDR1 is SGHDT, CDR2 YYEEEE, per germline. The CDR3: CASSVGLEGETQYF.

The V and J genes are TRBV7-9 and TRBJ1-2. Germline CDR1 SEHNR, CDR2 FQNEAQ (reference sequence). This CDR3 is 13 amino acids long. The CDR3 protein is CASRPDTDYGYTF.

The chain couples TRBV6-6 to TRBJ1-4; without DNA, the TCRdb call of TRBD1 cannot be checked. Per germline, CDR1 MNHNY and CDR2 SVGAGI (reference sequence). The CDR3 is 13 amino acids. The CDR3 sequence is CASSYRDPEKLFF.

The chain is built from TRBV12-3 or TRBV12-4 and TRBJ2-7. The CDR3 covers 14 residues. CDR3 loop: CASSSTRSVHEQYF.

The rearrangement links TRBV7-9 to TRBJ1-1. The CDR3 spans 12 residues. Germline CDR1 is SEHNR and CDR2 is FQNEAQ (reference sequence). CDR3 sequence reads: CASSFMNTEAFF.

The chain employs TRBV4-2 and TRBJ2-2; checking the TCRdb D call of TRBD1 is not possible without DNA. Germline-derived CDR1 and CDR2 are LGHNA and YNFKEQ. The CDR3 is made up of 16 amino acids. The CDR3 is CASSSWVGDGSGELFF.

The chain uses TRBV29-1 and TRBJ2-5; TCRdb's assignment of TRBD2 cannot be checked, as there is no DNA. CDR1 and CDR2 (germline): SQVTM, ANQGSEA. This CDR3 is 13 amino acids long. The CDR3 spells CSVPGLDAETQYF.

The chain combines TRBV20-1 with TRBJ2-2; TCRdb designates TRBD2, a call that cannot be tested without DNA. CDR1 and CDR2 (germline): DFQATT, SNEGSKA (reference sequence). The CDR3 runs to 16 residues. The CDR3: CSARDLVKGDTGELFF.

V and J are TRBV12-3 or TRBV12-4 and TRBJ2-5; the TCRdb D gene call, TRBD1, has no DNA to confirm it. The CDR3 contains 16 residues. The CDR3 spells CASSLSAQGIGETQYF.

V usage is TRBV3-1 and J usage is TRBJ2-3. The CDR3 length is 15 residues. Germline V gene data show CDR1 as LGHDT and CDR2 as YNNKEL (reference sequence). The CDR3 reads CASSQEEPFRDTQYF.

The rearrangement links TRBV5-5 to TRBJ2-5; the TCRdb D gene call, TRBD2, has no DNA to confirm it. The germline CDR1 and CDR2 sequences are SGHKS and YYEKEE (reference sequence). The CDR3 spans 18 residues. The CDR3 is CASRLGTSFVGAQETQYF.

The V and J genes are TRBV27 and TRBJ2-3; TCRdb's assignment of TRBD2 cannot be checked, as there is no DNA. The CDR3 consists of 14 residues. Germline V gives CDR1 MNHEY, CDR2 SMNVEV (reference sequence). CDR3 residues: CASRVRTSFDTQYF.

The chain couples TRBV7-3 to TRBJ1-1. The CDR3 runs to 15 residues. Germline V gene data show CDR1 as SGHTA and CDR2 as FQGTGA. CDR3 loop: CASSLNGYGNTEAFF.

The chain couples TRBV5-1 to TRBJ1-1. The CDR3 is 15 residues long. Germline V gene data show CDR1 as SGHRS and CDR2 as YFSETQ. Here the CDR3 reads CASSLEGPRNTEAFF.

The V call is TRBV24-1, the J call TRBJ2-6; without DNA, the TCRdb call of TRBD1 cannot be checked. The CDR3 totals 19 residues. Looked up from germline, CDR1 is KGHDR and CDR2 is SFDVKD. The CDR3 reads CATVRVGALSTSGANVLTF.

The V call is TRBV9, the J call TRBJ2-1; TCRdb reports TRBD1, a call that lacks DNA to check it against. The CDR3 runs to 15 residues. Germline V lookup: CDR1 SGDLS, CDR2 YYNGEE. CDR3 protein: CASSRAGTEYNEQFF.

The CDR3 reads CASSLSPGLSSYNEQFF. The chain uses TRBV6-1 and TRBJ2-1; lacking DNA, the TRBD2 call made by TCRdb goes unchecked. The CDR3 loop spans 17 amino acids. Germline V gene lookup returns CDR1 MNHNS and CDR2 SASEGT.

V gene TRBV2 combines with J gene TRBJ2-4. Per the germline V gene, CDR1 is SNHLY and CDR2 is FYNNEI. This CDR3 is 14 amino acids long. Here the CDR3 reads CASSEWIAKNIQYF.

Here the CDR3 reads CASSYGIEAFF. J is TRBJ1-1 and V is TRBV6-2 or TRBV6-3. The CDR3 consists of 11 residues. The germline V gene has CDR1 MNHEY and CDR2 SVGEGT.

This chain connects TRBV10-3 to TRBJ2-7; TCRdb proposes TRBD1, but this gene call is untestable without DNA. The CDR3 has 13 amino acids. CDR1 is ENHRY, CDR2 SYGVKD, per germline. The CDR3 is CAITPGPRGEQYF.

V usage is TRBV19 and J usage is TRBJ1-6; TCRdb outputs TRBD1, but without DNA this stays unchecked. The CDR3 consists of 12 residues. Germline lookup yields CDR1 LNHDA and CDR2 SQIVND (reference sequence). The CDR3 reads CASRMGASALHF.

The rearrangement links TRBV27 to TRBJ2-2; TCRdb selects TRBD2, and the lack of DNA leaves this call unchecked. Per the germline V gene, CDR1 is MNHEY and CDR2 is SMNVEV (reference sequence). This CDR3 has 16 amino acids. The CDR3 sequence: CASSYLAGLNTGELFF.